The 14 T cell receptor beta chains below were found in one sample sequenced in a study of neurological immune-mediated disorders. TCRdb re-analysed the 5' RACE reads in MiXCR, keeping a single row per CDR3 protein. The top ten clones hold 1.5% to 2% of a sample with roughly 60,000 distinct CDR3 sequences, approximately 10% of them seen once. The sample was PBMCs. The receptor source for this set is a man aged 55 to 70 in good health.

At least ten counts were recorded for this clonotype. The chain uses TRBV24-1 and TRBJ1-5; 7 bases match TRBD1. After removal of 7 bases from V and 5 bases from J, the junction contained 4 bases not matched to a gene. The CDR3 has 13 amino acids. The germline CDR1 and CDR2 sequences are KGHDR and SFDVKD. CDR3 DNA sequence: TGTGCCACCAGCCGACAGGGACATCAGCCCCAGCATTTT. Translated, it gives CATSRQGHQPQHF.

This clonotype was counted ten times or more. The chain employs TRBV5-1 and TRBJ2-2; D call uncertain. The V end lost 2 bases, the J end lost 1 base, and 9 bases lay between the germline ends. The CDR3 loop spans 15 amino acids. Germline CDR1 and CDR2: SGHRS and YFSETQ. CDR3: CASSFVPGNTGELFF. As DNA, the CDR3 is TGCGCCAGCAGCTTCGTGCCCGGGAACACCGGGGAGCTGTTTTTT.

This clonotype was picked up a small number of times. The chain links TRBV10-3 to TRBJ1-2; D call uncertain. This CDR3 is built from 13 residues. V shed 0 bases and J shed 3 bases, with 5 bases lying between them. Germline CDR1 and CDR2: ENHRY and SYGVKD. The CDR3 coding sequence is TGTGCCATCAGTGAGTCTGGTGACTATGGCTACACCTTC. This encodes CAISESGDYGYTF.

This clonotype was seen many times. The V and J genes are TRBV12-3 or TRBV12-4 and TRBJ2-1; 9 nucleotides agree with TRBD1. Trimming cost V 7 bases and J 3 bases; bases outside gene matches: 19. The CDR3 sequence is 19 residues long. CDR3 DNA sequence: TGTGCCAGCACCACCCGTCAGACAGGGGGAGTCCCCCACTACAATGAGCAGTTCTTC. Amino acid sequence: CASTTRQTGGVPHYNEQFF.

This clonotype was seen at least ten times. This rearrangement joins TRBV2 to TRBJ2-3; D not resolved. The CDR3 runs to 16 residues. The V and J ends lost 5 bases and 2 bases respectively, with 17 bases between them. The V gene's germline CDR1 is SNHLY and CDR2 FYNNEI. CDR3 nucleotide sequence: TGTGCCAGCAGTCCCGACGGACGCCTTTCCACAGATACGCAGTATTTT. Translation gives CASSPDGRLSTDTQYF.

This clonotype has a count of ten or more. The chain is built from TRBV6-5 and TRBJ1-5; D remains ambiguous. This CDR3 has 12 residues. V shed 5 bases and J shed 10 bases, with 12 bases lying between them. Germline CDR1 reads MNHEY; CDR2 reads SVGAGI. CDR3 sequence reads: CASSTGHGPQHF. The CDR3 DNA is TGTGCCAGCAGTACGGGCCATGGTCCCCAGCATTTT.

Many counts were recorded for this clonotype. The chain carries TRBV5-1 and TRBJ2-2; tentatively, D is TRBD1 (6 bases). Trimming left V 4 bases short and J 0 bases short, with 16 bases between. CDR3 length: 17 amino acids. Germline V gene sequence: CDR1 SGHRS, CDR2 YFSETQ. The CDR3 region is CASSMGHSPANTGELFF. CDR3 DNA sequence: TGCGCCAGCAGCATGGGACATTCTCCCGCGAACACCGGGGAGCTGTTTTTT.

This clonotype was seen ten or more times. The CDR3 nucleotides are TGTGCCAGCAGCCAAGATTCGGGGGTTGGGAATGAAAAACTGTTTTTT. This gives the protein CASSQDSGVGNEKLFF. The chain uses TRBV3-1 and TRBJ1-4, with D possibly being TRBD1 (5 bases). Germline CDR1 LGHDT, CDR2 YNNKEL (reference sequence). CDR3 size: 16 residues. V lost 0 bases to trimming and J lost 5 bases, with 13 bases between them.

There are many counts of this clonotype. This CDR3 reads CASSPRPQDEQFF. The CDR3 bases are TGTGCCAGCAGCCCCCGCCCTCAAGATGAGCAGTTCTTC. J is TRBJ2-1 and V is TRBV7-3; no definite D call. Deletions cut 5 bases from V and 8 bases from J, with 13 bases between. The germline gives CDR1 SGHTA, CDR2 FQGTGA. The CDR3 length is 13 residues.

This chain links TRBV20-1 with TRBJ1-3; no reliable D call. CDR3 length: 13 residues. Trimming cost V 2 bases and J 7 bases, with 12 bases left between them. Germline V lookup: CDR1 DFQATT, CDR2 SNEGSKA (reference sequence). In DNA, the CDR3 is TGCAGTGCTAGACACGGGCCCAACAACACCATATATTTT. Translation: CSARHGPNNTIYF.

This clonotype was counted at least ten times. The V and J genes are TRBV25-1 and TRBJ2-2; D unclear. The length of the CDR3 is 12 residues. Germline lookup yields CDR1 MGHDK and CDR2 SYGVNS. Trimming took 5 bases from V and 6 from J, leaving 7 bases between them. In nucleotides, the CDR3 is TGTGCCAGCAGTCATCTCCCCGGGGAGCTGTTTTTT. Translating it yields CASSHLPGELFF.

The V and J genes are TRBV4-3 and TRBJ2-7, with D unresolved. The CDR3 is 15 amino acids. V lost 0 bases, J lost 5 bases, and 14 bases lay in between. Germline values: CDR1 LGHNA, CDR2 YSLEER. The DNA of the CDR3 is TGCGCCAGCAGCCAAGATCTTTTGGGTCCTGACGAGCAGTACTTC. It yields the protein CASSQDLLGPDEQYF.

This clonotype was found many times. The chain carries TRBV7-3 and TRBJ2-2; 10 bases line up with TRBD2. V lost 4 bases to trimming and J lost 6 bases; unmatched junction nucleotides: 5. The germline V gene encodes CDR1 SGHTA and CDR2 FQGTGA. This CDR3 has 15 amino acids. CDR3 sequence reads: CASSSSGGAAGELFF. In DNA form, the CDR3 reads TGTGCCAGCAGCTCAAGCGGGGGGGCCGCCGGGGAGCTGTTTTTT.

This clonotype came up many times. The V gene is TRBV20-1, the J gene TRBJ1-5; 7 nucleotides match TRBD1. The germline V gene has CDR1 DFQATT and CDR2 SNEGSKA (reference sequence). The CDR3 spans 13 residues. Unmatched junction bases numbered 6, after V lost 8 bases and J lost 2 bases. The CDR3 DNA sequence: TGCAGTACGACAGGGTTTGGCAATCAGCCCCAGCATTTT. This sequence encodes CSTTGFGNQPQHF.